What follows are 16 T cell receptor beta chains derived from one specimen sequenced in a study of beta chain features in type 1 diabetes. Expressed TCRB transcripts got sequenced, as all isolated RNA was reverse transcribed. TCRdb's copy holds only in-frame clones and misses some; the assay was immunoSEQ multiplex PCR. Among 240,000 or so clones listed, 27% were seen once. The sequenced material came from central memory CD4+ T cells from blood. The receptors were sampled from a man aged 25 to 40 in good health.

The rearrangement joins TRBV10-1 to TRBJ2-3, with unresolved D. V dropped 0 bases and J dropped 6 bases, with 4 bases sitting between them. Germline loops: CDR1 WNHNN, CDR2 SYGVQD (reference sequence). The CDR3 totals 12 residues. The CDR3 nucleotides are TGCGCCAGCAGTGAGTCGTGGGATACGCAGTATTTT. This gives the protein CASSESWDTQYF.

The chain combines TRBV6-1 with TRBJ1-4; D not resolved. Germline V lookup: CDR1 MNHNS, CDR2 SASEGT. Trimming removed 8 bases from V and 5 bases from J, with 12 bases in between. The length of the CDR3 is 13 residues. For the CDR3, the DNA is TGTGCCAGCCGCCGGGCCATGAATGAAAAACTGTTTTTT. It encodes CASRRAMNEKLFF.

This clone was detected ten times or more. V usage is TRBV2 and J usage is TRBJ2-7; TRBD1 or TRBD2 may be the D gene (5 bases each). Per the germline V gene, CDR1 is SNHLY and CDR2 is FYNNEI. The CDR3 consists of 15 residues. Between the trimmed V and J ends, which lost 3 bases and 2 bases, there was a span of 14 bases. The CDR3 DNA is TGTGCCAGCAGTGACGAGGCAGGGACCACCTACGAGCAGTACTTC. Protein: CASSDEAGTTYEQYF.

The chain combines TRBV5-4 with TRBJ2-3; the D gene is possibly TRBD2 (6 bases). This CDR3 region has 18 residues. Trimming took off 2 bases at V and 0 bases at J, with 19 bases between the two ends. Germline assignment: CDR1 SGHNT and CDR2 YYREEE (reference sequence). The CDR3 DNA reads as TGTGCCAGCAGCTTCAAGGGACTCCCCGAGATCAGCACAGATACGCAGTATTTT. Amino acid sequence: CASSFKGLPEISTDTQYF.

J is TRBJ2-1 and V is TRBV4-3; 12 bases align to TRBD1. Germline V gene lookup returns CDR1 LGHNA and CDR2 YSLEER. The CDR3 totals 15 residues. V lost 3 bases and J lost 7; bases outside the gene matches: 4. The CDR3 reads CASSHSGQGANEQFF. The CDR3 DNA follows: TGCGCCAGCAGCCATTCGGGACAGGGGGCGAATGAGCAGTTCTTC.

The chain employs TRBV5-6 and TRBJ2-2; no clear D. The V gene lost 0 bases and the J gene lost 0 bases, with 6 bases spanning the gap. CDR1 SGHDT and CDR2 YYEEEE come from the germline V gene. This CDR3 region has 15 residues. CDR3 nucleotide sequence: TGTGCCAGCAGCTTGGTATCCACGAACACCGGGGAGCTGTTTTTT. As protein: CASSLVSTNTGELFF.

This clone was seen a handful of times. Written as DNA, the CDR3 is TGCAGCGCCACGGTGGGGGATACGCAGTATTTT. It yields the protein CSATVGDTQYF. The rearrangement links TRBV29-1 to TRBJ2-3; D is undetermined. Germline lookup yields CDR1 SQVTM and CDR2 ANQGSEA. V lost 7 bases to trimming and J lost 6 bases, with 11 bases between them. The CDR3 loop spans 11 amino acids.

Note on this clone: At the DNA level, this CDR3 is encoded by other sequences in the same sample as well. The V gene is TRBV2, the J gene TRBJ2-1, with D possibly matching TRBD2 (6 bases). The germline gives CDR1 SNHLY, CDR2 FYNNEI. CDR3 length: 14 amino acids. V was clipped by 3 bases and J by 3 bases, with 9 bases between them. This CDR3 reads CASSDSGNYNEQFF. The CDR3 DNA sequence: TGTGCCAGCAGTGATAGCGGCAACTACAATGAGCAGTTCTTC.

V and J are TRBV30 and TRBJ1-4; 7 bases match TRBD1. CDR3 size: 14 residues. Looked up from germline, CDR1 is GTSNPN and CDR2 is SVGIG (reference sequence). Trimming took 4 bases from V and 3 from J; bases not matched to a gene: 5. For the CDR3, the DNA is TGTGCCTGGAACCAGGGGGTATCTAATGAAAAACTGTTTTTT. It yields the protein CAWNQGVSNEKLFF.

V is TRBV30 and J is TRBJ1-5, with D possibly matching TRBD1 (6 bases). Germline V lookup: CDR1 GTSNPN, CDR2 SVGIG (reference sequence). V was pared by 7 bases and J by 1 base, with 11 bases between. CDR3 length equals 13 residues. The CDR3 spells CALKDRSNQPQHF. The CDR3 DNA reads as TGTGCCTTGAAGGACAGAAGCAATCAGCCCCAGCATTTT.

This clone was detected a few times. This sample includes further DNA sequences coding for the same CDR3. The V and J genes are TRBV2 and TRBJ2-4; D perhaps matches TRBD2 (6 bases). Germline lookup yields CDR1 SNHLY and CDR2 FYNNEI. Trimming took 5 bases from V and 0 from J, leaving 8 bases between them. This CDR3 region has 14 residues. CDR3 loop: CASSSRGAKNIQYF. As DNA, the CDR3 is TGTGCCAGCAGTTCGCGGGGAGCCAAAAACATTCAGTACTTC.

In regard to this clone: A far larger clone is one base from this, pointing to a likely read error. The chain combines TRBV30 with TRBJ2-5; 11 nucleotides line up with TRBD1. Germline assignment: CDR1 GTSNPN and CDR2 SVGIG (reference sequence). There are 15 residues in the CDR3. CDR3: CAWSVLGQGAEAQYF. Written as DNA, the CDR3 is TGTGCCTGGAGTGTCTTAGGACAGGGGGCAGAGGCCCAGTACTTC.

This rearrangement joins TRBV2 to TRBJ2-4; 7 nucleotides align to TRBD2. V lost 7 bases, J lost 2 bases, and 5 bases stayed unmatched. Per germline, CDR1 SNHLY and CDR2 FYNNEI. The CDR3 extends over 14 amino acids. CDR3 residues: CASKRGESKNIQYF. The CDR3 DNA sequence: TGTGCCAGCAAACGGGGGGAATCCAAAAACATTCAGTACTTC.

This clone was seen only once. This chain links TRBV9 with TRBJ2-5; no firm D call. Germline assignment: CDR1 SGDLS and CDR2 YYNGEE. The CDR3 extends over 14 amino acids. V was cut by 0 bases and J by 5 bases, with 11 bases left in between. This CDR3 is CASSVDPARETQYF. The CDR3 coding sequence is TGTGCCAGCAGCGTAGACCCCGCCCGGGAGACCCAGTACTTC.

Notes on this clone: Other nucleotide sequences in the sample specify the same CDR3. This chain connects TRBV5-1 to TRBJ2-1; tentatively, D is TRBD2 (5 bases). Germline V gene data show CDR1 as SGHRS and CDR2 as YFSETQ. With 0 bases removed from V and 0 bases from J, the gap between germline ends came to 7 bases. The CDR3 is 15 residues long. Here the CDR3 reads CASSLDGGSYNEQFF. The CDR3 DNA reads TGCGCCAGCAGCTTGGACGGAGGCTCCTACAATGAGCAGTTCTTC.

This clone appeared a few times. The CDR3 DNA sequence: TGCAGCGCAACACAACGCGGGGCCCTAGAGACCCAGTACTTC. The encoded protein is CSATQRGALETQYF. This rearrangement joins TRBV29-1 to TRBJ2-5, with D possibly being TRBD2 (6 bases). V was pared by 7 bases and J by 4 bases, with 19 bases between. CDR3 length: 14 amino acids. Germline values: CDR1 SQVTM, CDR2 ANQGSEA.